The 21 T cell receptor beta chains below were found in one sample sequenced in a study of neurological immune-mediated disorders. The time point is: longitudinal time-point 2. TCRdb re-derived calls from the 5' RACE reads in MiXCR, one entry per CDR3 protein. The sample has under 50,000 distinct CDR3 sequences, over 10% seen once. Sequenced sample: PBMCs. These receptors all come from a male donor with HTLV-1-associated myelopathy (HAM/TSP).

The chain links TRBV4-3 to TRBJ2-7; D unresolved. This CDR3 has 13 residues. Per germline, CDR1 LGHNA and CDR2 YSLEER. Trimming pared 5 bases from V and 5 bases from J, leaving 13 bases between. The CDR3 loop reads CASSKVLQNEQYF. In nucleotides, the CDR3 is TGCGCCAGCAGCAAAGTCCTGCAAAACGAGCAGTACTTC.

This clonotype has at least ten counts. The chain combines TRBV10-3 with TRBJ1-1, with a weak D call TRBD1 (6 bases). Germline V gene data show CDR1 as ENHRY and CDR2 as SYGVKD. The CDR3 loop spans 13 amino acids. Between the trimmed V and J ends, which lost 6 bases and 4 bases, there was a span of 12 bases. The chain's CDR3 is CAISRGLGTEAFF. The CDR3 region has the DNA TGTGCCATCAGCCGGGGGCTGGGCACTGAAGCTTTCTTT.

This clonotype was seen at least ten times. The CDR3 region has the DNA TGTGCCAGCAGCTTATTGGGATATAGGGACTATGGCTACACCTTC. It translates to CASSLLGYRDYGYTF. This chain connects TRBV7-3 to TRBJ1-2; D call uncertain. The germline gives CDR1 SGHTA, CDR2 FQGTGA. The CDR3 has 15 amino acids. V lost 2 bases and J 3 bases, leaving 13 bases between the germline ends.

Many counts were recorded for this clonotype. The V gene is TRBV5-1, the J gene TRBJ2-1; D gene unclear. CDR1 SGHRS and CDR2 YFSETQ come from the germline V gene. The CDR3 totals 14 residues. V shed 4 bases and J shed 5 bases, with 13 bases lying between them. The CDR3 reads CASSPWSTHNEQFF. CDR3 nucleotides: TGCGCCAGCAGCCCCTGGAGCACACACAATGAGCAGTTCTTC.

This clonotype was seen repeatedly, ten times or more. For the CDR3, the DNA is TGCAGTGCGGCTCTGGCAGATACGCAGTATTTT. Protein sequence: CSAALADTQYF. The chain links TRBV20-1 to TRBJ2-3; D uncertain. The CDR3 length is 11 residues. CDR1 and CDR2 from the germline V gene are DFQATT and SNEGSKA (reference sequence). Trimming shortened V by 6 bases and J by 4 bases, and 8 bases separated the two germline ends.

This clonotype was counted at least ten times. The rearrangement joins TRBV21-1 to TRBJ2-5; the DNA was not compared with TRBD2, the D call given in the table. TRBV21-1 is assigned pseudogene status. The CDR3 extends over 19 amino acids. This chain's CDR3 is CASSKEVDRTGGPTETQYF. CDR3 in DNA: TGTGCCAGCAGCAAAGAGGTCGATAGAACCGGGGGGCCAACAGAGACCCAGTACTTC.

The sample holds many counts of this clonotype. The chain couples TRBV29-1 to TRBJ2-5; possible D gene TRBD1, 6 bases. The CDR3 is 13 residues long. From germline, CDR1 is SQVTM and CDR2 ANQGSEA. V shed 4 bases and J shed 3 bases, with 12 bases lying between them. This CDR3 reads CSVGDRPEETQYF. CDR3 DNA: TGCAGCGTTGGCGACAGGCCAGAAGAGACCCAGTACTTC.

This clonotype has at least ten counts. The chain couples TRBV29-1 to TRBJ1-2; 9 nucleotides align to TRBD1. V was pared by 5 bases and J by 10 bases, with 5 bases of the junction left unmatched. This CDR3 is 11 amino acids long. CDR1 and CDR2 (germline): SQVTM, ANQGSEA. CDR3 coding DNA: TGCAGCGTTCCGGGACAGGGCTTCTACACCTTC. This encodes CSVPGQGFYTF.

This clonotype was counted many times. The rearrangement uses TRBV6-1 and TRBJ2-3; D might be TRBD2 (6 bases). CDR1 MNHNS and CDR2 SASEGT come from the germline V gene. V was pared by 5 bases and J by 2 bases, with 17 bases between. CDR3 length: 16 residues. The CDR3 bases are TGTGCCAGCAGTCACGCCGGTGGGGGGACCACAGATACGCAGTATTTT. Translation: CASSHAGGGTTDTQYF.

This clonotype was seen repeatedly, ten times or more. The rearrangement joins TRBV6-4 to TRBJ1-6, with TRBD1 as a possible D gene (6 bases). The CDR3 sequence is 16 residues long. Germline-derived CDR1 and CDR2 are MRHNA and SNTAGT. Between the trimmed V and J ends, which lost 0 bases and 7 bases, there was a span of 13 bases. CDR3 protein: CASSDSSRGSNSPLHF. The DNA of the CDR3 is TGTGCCAGCAGTGACTCGAGCAGGGGCTCAAATTCACCCCTCCACTTT.

This rearrangement joins TRBV12-3 or TRBV12-4 to TRBJ2-7, with 13 bases aligning to TRBD2. The V gene end was trimmed by 2 bases and the J gene end by 3 bases; junction bases not matched to a gene: 1. The CDR3 consists of 15 residues. The CDR3 bases are TGTGCCAGCAGTTTACGACTAGCGGGGGGCTACGAGCAGTACTTC. It encodes CASSLRLAGGYEQYF.

This clonotype was found once. V gene TRBV20-1 combines with J gene TRBJ2-2; weak D call: TRBD1 (5 bases). The CDR3 extends over 13 amino acids. Per the germline V gene, CDR1 is DFQATT and CDR2 is SNEGSKA (reference sequence). V lost 8 bases and J lost 6, with 16 bases in between. The CDR3 bases are TGCAGTCTTCCAGGGATAGGAGCCGGGGAGCTGTTTTTT. This translates into CSLPGIGAGELFF.

In its sample, this clonotype was seen many times. This rearrangement joins TRBV5-1 to TRBJ1-1; D unclear. Between the trimmed V and J ends, which lost 2 bases and 1 base, there was a span of 12 bases. The CDR3 consists of 15 residues. From germline, CDR1 is SGHRS and CDR2 YFSETQ. The CDR3 loop reads CASSFTGMGNTEAFF. In DNA form, the CDR3 reads TGCGCCAGCAGCTTTACCGGAATGGGGAACACTGAAGCTTTCTTT.

This clonotype was counted ten times or more. The V gene is TRBV20-1, the J gene TRBJ1-2; 9 bases line up with TRBD1. J was trimmed by 6 bases and V by 0 bases; bases with no gene match: 8. Germline V gene data show CDR1 as DFQATT and CDR2 as SNEGSKA (reference sequence). The CDR3 loop spans 15 amino acids. The CDR3 coding sequence is TGCAGTGCTAGAGATCCCGGGACAGGGTTTGATGGCTACACCTTC. This codes for CSARDPGTGFDGYTF.

This clonotype was found many times. This chain joins TRBV20-1 and TRBJ1-5; TRBD1 matches at 7 bases. V shed 3 bases, J shed 4 bases, and the junction held 6 bases outside the gene matches. This CDR3 has 14 residues. Germline V gene sequence: CDR1 DFQATT, CDR2 SNEGSKA (reference sequence). The CDR3 DNA reads as TGCAGTGCTAGCCGGACAGGAGGTAATCAGCCCCAGCATTTT. This codes for CSASRTGGNQPQHF.

A remark on this clonotype: The junction and the germline gene differ at one end; a read error may be behind it. The gene calls are TRBV7-8 and TRBJ1-5; D is unclear. The germline V gene encodes CDR1 SGHVS and CDR2 FQNEAQ. This CDR3 region has 13 residues. The DNA for the CDR3 is TGTGCCAGCAGCTCATGGAACGATCAGCCACAGCATTTT. It specifies CASSSWNDQPQHF.

This sequence joins TRBV15 and TRBJ2-3; D is undetermined. The CDR3 is 14 amino acids. With 11 bases removed from V and 0 bases from J, the gap between germline ends came to 15 bases. Germline V gene sequence: CDR1 LNHNV, CDR2 YYDKDF (reference sequence). CDR3 loop: CASKSAFSTDTQYF. CDR3 DNA: TGTGCCTCGAAAAGCGCTTTTAGCACAGATACGCAGTATTTT.

This sequence joins TRBV7-6 and TRBJ2-1; TRBD2 matches at 7 bases. The CDR3 runs 12 residues. Germline V CDR1 and CDR2: SGHVS, FNYEAQ. The J segment lost 10 bases and the V segment lost 4 bases, leaving 4 bases of the junction unmatched. DNA for the CDR3: TGTGCCAGCAGCTATTCGGGACTAGAGCAGTTCTTC. It codes for CASSYSGLEQFF.

This clonotype appeared many times. This chain connects TRBV6-4 to TRBJ2-3; D may be TRBD2 (6 bases). From germline, CDR1 is MRHNA and CDR2 SNTAGT. The CDR3 contains 15 residues. With 3 bases removed from V and 0 bases from J, the gap between germline ends came to 10 bases. CDR3 coding DNA: TGTGCCAGCAGTGAGTCACTAGCTAGCACAGATACGCAGTATTTT. Translated: CASSESLASTDTQYF.

This clonotype showed up many times. V gene TRBV9 combines with J gene TRBJ1-2; 7 bases fit TRBD1. Trimming at V came to 3 bases and at J to 7 bases, leaving 15 bases not matched to a gene. This CDR3 contains 16 residues. Germline V gene data show CDR1 as SGDLS and CDR2 as YYNGEE. The CDR3 DNA reads TGTGCCAGCAGCGGGACAGGAAATGTCATTCTGGGTGGCTACACCTTC. Translated: CASSGTGNVILGGYTF.

The chain joins TRBV7-9 to TRBJ2-5; tentative D call: TRBD2 (5 bases). Germline V lookup: CDR1 SEHNR, CDR2 FQNEAQ (reference sequence). CDR3 length equals 19 residues. Between the trimmed V and J ends, which lost 2 bases and 1 base, there was a span of 23 bases. The CDR3: CASSLSRTGCFLAQETQYF. The CDR3 region has the DNA TGTGCCAGCAGCTTATCCCGGACGGGGTGCTTCCTCGCCCAAGAGACCCAGTACTTC.